The source of this T cell receptor beta chain is a study of shared clonotypes between healthy human individuals (dated by TCRdb to the early 2020s). In terms of the full investigation: The cohort comprised a couple of women and a few men aged 18 to 49 years. For each donor, CD4 naive and CD4 memory were each run on three plates, CD8 naive on two plates, and CD8 memory on one plate. Blood TCR repertoires of a handful of healthy adults were deeply sequenced to estimate repertoire size and the extent of clonotype sharing between individuals. To increase sequencing depth and limit assay-specific biases, different laboratories used diverse techniques to prepare libraries and sequence TCR repertoires. Per donor, leukapheresis produced somewhere between about 0.94 and 9.5 billion PBMCs.

Healthy HIV-negative adults with no recently reported acute infections or vaccinations were included as donors. Only Caucasian adults living in Nashville, Tennessee, USA were represented among the donors. CD4+ T cells were enriched by magnetic negative selection, after which naive cells were positively selected on CD45RA and the negative fraction was taken as the memory subset. Blood was obtained by leukapheresis, after which PBMCs were separated by Ficoll-Histopaque density gradient centrifugation and cryopreserved in liquid nitrogen vapor phase. Analytical flow cytometry was used to check the purity and quantity of every magnetically sorted T cell population. Each sorted fraction had its genomic DNA isolated and then quantified by UV absorbance on a Nanodrop 2000c. This clone has a single count. This receptor's antigen is unknown. No much larger clone exists at a distance of one base, and base qualities are not known.

What the study reported, not specific to this receptor: Compared with non-shared clonotypes, clonotypes shared by all four sorted-subset donors had higher generation probabilities. Pairwise subsampling indicated that sequencing depth was expected to affect the degree of clonotype sharing among donors. Only blood was sampled, and tissue TCR repertoires likely differ from those in blood. Across four donors, around 5.4% of naive CD4, approximately 4% of naive CD8, under 2.5% of memory CD4, and about 0.4% of memory CD8 clonotypes were shared. Incomplete sequencing was indicated by rarefaction of sorted-subset datasets, despite the large sequencing depth. Naive subsets generally had larger estimated clonotype richness than memory subsets. The small number of donors limited the genetic and exposure-history diversity represented.

The germline V gene (reference sequence) specifies LNHDA as CDR1 and SQIVND as CDR2. From its cysteine to its phenylalanine, the CDR3 spans 14 amino acids. Only the CDR3 region is kept as DNA, spanning 42 bases read in frame from base 1. Trimming takes 3 bases from V and 7 bases from J, and the germline ends sit 13 bases apart. Using the deep immunoSEQ assay, multiplex PCR amplified TCR CDR3 regions from genomic DNA. For each cell subset, the extracted genomic DNA was distributed evenly across all wells of several immunoSEQ 96-well plates, and each plate served as one replicate. For sorted subsets, each replicate PCR was loaded with 200 ng genomic DNA, equivalent to 25,000 to 30,000 T cell genomes. Purified libraries were measured with a Qubit 3.0 fluorometer, size-checked on a Bioanalyzer 2100, and measured again with the KAPA Library Quantification kit. A separate single-read 150-cycle Illumina NextSeq 550 flow cell was used to sequence each immunoSEQ 96-well plate. The study's own analysis went as follows. Because the immunoSEQ output held only junctional sequences and lacked quality scores, the filtering could not match the filtering applied to full-length reads. To assign V/J genes and CDR3, sequences were annotated against IMGT germline references using PyIR, a Python wrapper for IgBLAST v1.9. Reads were removed for weak V/J assignments (E-value above 1e-6), missing CDR3, stop codons, out-of-frame junctions, or ambiguous translated residues. A V3J clonotype was defined by an identical inferred V gene, J gene, and CDR3 amino acid sequence. To compute the percentage overlap between repertoires, the number of shared unique clonotypes was divided by the size of the smaller repertoire. Repertoire richness was assessed with RTK rarefaction, the Chao1 estimator, and Recon v2.1 estimates of unobserved clonotypes. Generation probabilities for all TCRbeta clonotypes obtained by the gDNA method from several donors were computed using OLGA. TCRdb took this table from immuneACCESS and kept in-frame rearrangements with V and J called. Such tables lack part of the clones; where checked against another copy, unresolved V genes explain under half of the gap, and the rest is unexplained. The DNA was the basis for D and trimming; V, J and clone size are from that table. Here the sample has about 670,000 clones; 60% to 80% occur a single time. The ten largest clones add up to 1.8% of the sample.

The receptor was isolated from a woman aged 25 to 45 in good health. Sequenced input: memory CD4+ T cells sorted from blood. Interpreted using the paper, the cell subset or site label stands for: CD45RA-negative fraction. This sequence uses TRBV19 and TRBJ2-1, with the D assignment possibly TRBD1 or TRBD2, given 5 matching bases for each. Here is the DNA: TGTGCCAGTAGTATGAACCTATGGGGGAATGAGCAGTTCTTC. The translation is CASSMNLWGNEQFF.